The next 25 T cell receptor beta chains were all read from a single sample in a study of beta chain features in type 1 diabetes. cDNA synthesis used the whole RNA isolate, giving expressed TCRB sequences. Only in-frame clones appear in the TCRdb table, and some are missing; sequencing was by immunoSEQ multiplex PCR. The data show over 700,000 clones, around a sixth seen once. The sequencing input was naive CD4+ T cells from blood. Source of these receptors: a young woman in good health.

The genes are TRBV18 and TRBJ2-5, with unresolved D. The CDR3 extends over 14 amino acids. The germline gives CDR1 KGHSH, CDR2 LQKENI. Between the trimmed V and J ends, which lost 6 bases and 2 bases, there was a span of 13 bases. The CDR3 protein is CASSQQITQETQYF. CDR3 in DNA: TGTGCCAGCTCCCAACAGATAACGCAAGAGACCCAGTACTTC.

The chain links TRBV7-9 to TRBJ2-7; D not certain. V gave up 5 bases and J gave up 2 bases, with 22 bases separating them. Germline V gene sequence: CDR1 SEHNR, CDR2 FQNEAQ (reference sequence). The CDR3 contains 17 residues. The CDR3 bases are TGTGCCAGCAGCATGCCGATAAAGAAAAGTTCAACCTACGAGCAGTACTTC. It codes for CASSMPIKKSSTYEQYF.

This clone was counted a few times. This sequence joins TRBV19 and TRBJ2-1; D remains unclear. The germline gives CDR1 LNHDA, CDR2 SQIVND (reference sequence). Trimming cost V 7 bases and J 9 bases, with 13 bases left between them. The CDR3 covers 12 residues. The CDR3 DNA follows: TGTGCCAGTACCACTCGACCGGGTGAGCAGTTCTTC. It is translated as CASTTRPGEQFF.

The chain employs TRBV4-1 and TRBJ2-2; TRBD1 is a possible D gene (5 bases). The CDR3 is made up of 20 amino acids. The V gene's germline CDR1 is MGHRA and CDR2 YSYEKL. With 3 bases removed from V and 1 base from J, the gap between germline ends came to 24 bases. As DNA, the CDR3 is TGCGCCAGCAGCCACTCAGGGTCCAGGGTGGCTATCTGGAACACCGGGGAGCTGTTTTTT. Its translation: CASSHSGSRVAIWNTGELFF.

This clone occurred once. V and J are TRBV6-5 and TRBJ2-2; D is unresolved. From germline, CDR1 is MNHEY and CDR2 SVGAGI. Deletions cut 4 bases from V and 0 bases from J, with 12 bases between. The CDR3 has 16 residues. The CDR3 coding sequence is TGTGCCAGCAGTTCCCCGACTGGAACGAACACCGGGGAGCTGTTTTTT. Its translation is CASSSPTGTNTGELFF.

In its sample, this clone was seen a few times. The genes are TRBV7-9 and TRBJ2-5; D gene unclear. This CDR3 region has 14 residues. Trimming took 3 bases from V and 5 from J, leaving 13 bases between them. CDR1 is SEHNR and CDR2 is FQNEAQ in the germline V gene (reference sequence). CDR3 loop: CASSFDTLAETQYF. The CDR3 DNA reads TGTGCCAGCAGCTTTGACACACTCGCGGAGACCCAGTACTTC.

This clone was counted between two and nine times. The chain has TRBV10-3 and TRBJ1-2; 9 bases match TRBD1. This CDR3 comprises 17 residues. Germline V CDR1 and CDR2: ENHRY, SYGVKD. The V gene end was trimmed by 5 bases and the J gene end by 5 bases; junction bases not matched to a gene: 15. CDR3 nucleotides: TGTGCCATCAGTCCCGGGACAGGGCGCCTCATGATTTATGGCTACACCTTC. It yields the protein CAISPGTGRLMIYGYTF.

The chain is built from TRBV6-5 and TRBJ1-4, with 8 nucleotides matching TRBD1. The CDR3 is 16 residues long. Germline values: CDR1 MNHEY, CDR2 SVGAGI. V dropped 2 bases and J dropped 8; count of bases not matched to a gene: 10. The CDR3 is CASSYQPRGRTEKLFF. In DNA form, the CDR3 reads TGTGCCAGCAGTTACCAACCCAGGGGGCGGACGGAAAAACTGTTTTTT.

This clone was counted between two and nine times. CDR3 protein: CASSYSSTTSYEQYF. DNA of the CDR3: TGTGCCAGCAGTTACTCTTCGACAACCTCCTACGAGCAGTACTTC. V usage is TRBV6-6 and J usage is TRBJ2-7, with unresolved D. V lost 0 bases to trimming and J lost 0 bases, with 9 bases between them. The CDR3 runs 15 residues. CDR1 is MNHNY, CDR2 SVGAGI, per germline (reference sequence).

The V and J genes are TRBV11-2 and TRBJ2-3; D may be TRBD2 (5 bases). Trimming left V 1 base short and J 4 bases short, with 9 bases between. The germline gives CDR1 SGHAT, CDR2 FQNNGV. The CDR3 consists of 14 residues. As DNA, the CDR3 is TGTGCCAGCAGCTTAGGGGAGTACTCAGATACGCAGTATTTT. It specifies CASSLGEYSDTQYF.

CDR3 in amino acids: CASSIEFRGHGELFF. The CDR3 nucleotides read TGTGCCAGTAGTATTGAGTTCAGGGGGCACGGGGAGCTGTTTTTT. V is TRBV19 and J is TRBJ2-2; 8 nucleotides line up with TRBD1. The CDR3 sequence is 15 residues long. The trim removed 3 bases at V and 7 bases at J, leaving 7 bases unmatched. Germline-derived CDR1 and CDR2 are LNHDA and SQIVND (reference sequence).

With respect to this clone: At one of its ends the junction is not consistent with the germline gene, which may arise from a read error. The genes are TRBV4-3 and TRBJ2-1; possible D gene TRBD2, 6 bases. Per germline, CDR1 LGHNA and CDR2 YSLEER. The CDR3 has 16 amino acids. CDR3 DNA sequence: TGCGCCAGCAGCCAACAGGCAGCGGGTGGATACAATGAGCAGCTCTTC. It translates to CASSQQAAGGYNEQLF.

The CDR3 DNA follows: TGCGCCAGCAGCCCAGGGACTAGCGGGAGATCCGGGGAGCTGTTTTTT. Protein product: CASSPGTSGRSGELFF. This sequence joins TRBV4-3 and TRBJ2-2; 14 bases line up with TRBD2. CDR3 length: 16 amino acids. The V gene's germline CDR1 is LGHNA and CDR2 YSLEER. Trimming cost V 4 bases and J 6 bases; bases outside gene matches: 4.

V gene TRBV7-9 combines with J gene TRBJ2-7; tentatively, D is TRBD2 (5 bases). CDR1 and CDR2 (germline): SEHNR, FQNEAQ (reference sequence). V lost 4 bases, J lost 3 bases, and 7 bases lay in between. CDR3 length: 12 amino acids. The CDR3, as DNA: TGTGCCAGCAGCTACGGGAACTACGAGCAGTACTTC. Translated: CASSYGNYEQYF. The variable domain in full, with the rest retrieved from reference TRBV7-9 and TRBJ2-7, is DTGVSQNPRHKITKRGQNVTFRCDPISEHNRLYWYRQTLGQGPEFLTYFQNEAQLEKSRLLSDRFSAERPKGSFSTLEIQRTEQGDSAMYLCASSYGNYEQYFGPGTRLTVT.

In this sample, this clone turned up a few times. This sequence joins TRBV7-3 and TRBJ2-3; a weak D match, TRBD2 (5 bases). Per the germline V gene, CDR1 is SGHTA and CDR2 is FQGTGA. This CDR3 spans 16 amino acids. V lost 2 bases to trimming and J lost 0 bases, with 12 bases between them. The CDR3 spells CASSLGAGGSTDTQYF. The CDR3 coding sequence is TGTGCCAGCAGCTTAGGTGCGGGCGGGAGCACAGATACGCAGTATTTT. The full variable domain, in which reference TRBV7-3 and TRBJ2-3 provide the parts outside the CDR3, is GAGVSQTPSNKVTEKGKYVELRCDPISGHTALYWYRQSLGQGPEFLIYFQGTGAADDSGLPNDRFFAVRPEGSVSTLKIQRTERGDSAVYLCASSLGAGGSTDTQYFGPGTRLTVL.

The chain has TRBV15 and TRBJ2-7; D is undetermined. The CDR3 has 12 amino acids. The V gene lost 7 bases and the J gene lost 5 bases, with 12 bases spanning the gap. Germline-derived CDR1 and CDR2 are LNHNV and YYDKDF (reference sequence). As DNA, the CDR3 is TGTGCCACCATCCCCTCCCGACACGAGCAGTACTTC. Translation: CATIPSRHEQYF.

The sample holds a few counts of this clone. In DNA, the CDR3 is TGCGCCAGCAGAACGGGACAGGGGATCCACGAGACCCAGTACTTC. Its translation: CASRTGQGIHETQYF. This chain joins TRBV5-1 and TRBJ2-5, with TRBD1 matching over 10 bases. Germline V gives CDR1 SGHRS, CDR2 YFSETQ. The trim removed 5 bases at V and 5 bases at J, leaving 9 bases unmatched. CDR3 size: 15 residues.

This clone was counted a few times. The chain carries TRBV5-1 and TRBJ2-4; D possibly matches TRBD1 or TRBD2 (6 bases each). The V end lost 4 bases, the J end lost 0 bases, and 11 bases lay between the germline ends. Germline V lookup: CDR1 SGHRS, CDR2 YFSETQ. CDR3 size: 15 residues. CDR3 sequence: CASSVGGLAKNIQYF. The CDR3 DNA sequence: TGCGCCAGCAGCGTCGGGGGCCTAGCCAAAAACATTCAGTACTTC. Based on the CDR3 plus reference TRBV5-1 and TRBJ2-4, the full variable domain is KAGVTQTPRYLIKTRGQQVTLSCSPISGHRSVSWYQQTPGQGLQFLFEYFSETQRNKGNFPGRFSGRQFSNSRSEMNVSTLELGDSALYLCASSVGGLAKNIQYFGAGTRLSVL.

This clone was recorded a few times. The chain carries TRBV28 and TRBJ2-5, with D uncertain. This CDR3 is built from 13 residues. With 3 bases removed from V and 5 bases from J, the gap between germline ends came to 10 bases. Germline V gene data show CDR1 as MDHEN and CDR2 as SYDVKM. The CDR3 region has the DNA TGTGCCAGCAGTTTGGTGCTTAGGGAGACCCAGTACTTC. This translates into CASSLVLRETQYF.

This clone occurred once. The rearrangement links TRBV28 to TRBJ2-1; 7 positions agree with TRBD2. Unmatched junction bases numbered 11, after V lost 6 bases and J lost 6 bases. The CDR3 covers 15 residues. Per germline, CDR1 MDHEN and CDR2 SYDVKM. CDR3 coding DNA: TGTGCCAGCAGCTCCGGGGCAGCGGGGTCCAATGAGCAGTTCTTC. It yields the protein CASSSGAAGSNEQFF.

The chain has TRBV27 and TRBJ2-3; the D gene is possibly TRBD2 (6 bases). Trimming pared 5 bases from V and 1 base from J, leaving 10 bases between. The germline V gene has CDR1 MNHEY and CDR2 SMNVEV (reference sequence). This CDR3 spans 14 amino acids. The CDR3 DNA is TGTGCCAGCAGTCATACGGGGGGCACAGATACGCAGTATTTT. Translation: CASSHTGGTDTQYF.

This clone turned up a few times. The J gene is TRBJ1-2, the V gene TRBV5-4; no firm D call. CDR3 length: 15 amino acids. Trimming pared 3 bases from V and 0 bases from J, leaving 12 bases between. Germline loops: CDR1 SGHNT, CDR2 YYREEE (reference sequence). In DNA form, the CDR3 reads TGTGCCAGCAGCTCAAGGACGGAGGCTAACTATGGCTACACCTTC. It yields the protein CASSSRTEANYGYTF.

This clone was observed a handful of times. The sample carries other DNA sequences with the same CDR3. This chain uses TRBV4-2 with TRBJ2-7, with D perhaps TRBD1 or TRBD2 (5 bases each). Trimming removed 0 bases from V and 2 bases from J, with 11 bases in between. CDR1 is LGHNA and CDR2 is YNFKEQ in the germline V gene. The CDR3 has 15 amino acids. The CDR3 coding sequence is TGTGCCAGCAGCCAAGATCGAGAGGGGCCCTACGAGCAGTACTTC. Translation: CASSQDREGPYEQYF.

This chain links TRBV28 with TRBJ2-7, with TRBD2 as a possible D gene (5 bases). This CDR3 is 14 amino acids long. V lost 7 bases and J lost 3, with 16 bases in between. Germline assignment: CDR1 MDHEN and CDR2 SYDVKM. The CDR3 sequence is CASTLSGMGYEQYF. CDR3 DNA sequence: TGTGCCAGCACTCTATCGGGGATGGGCTACGAGCAGTACTTC.

V gene TRBV18 combines with J gene TRBJ2-5; no clear D. The V gene lost 1 base and the J gene lost 4 bases, with 10 bases spanning the gap. The CDR3 runs 14 residues. Looked up from germline, CDR1 is KGHSH and CDR2 is LQKENI. DNA of the CDR3: TGTGCCAGCTCACCACAGGGTTCAGGAGAGACCCAGTACTTC. It codes for CASSPQGSGETQYF. The variable domain in full, with the rest retrieved from reference TRBV18 and TRBJ2-5, is NAGVMQNPRHLVRRRGQEARLRCSPMKGHSHVYWYRQLPEEGLKFMVYLQKENIIDESGMPKERFSAEFPKEGPSILRIQQVVRGDSAAYFCASSPQGSGETQYFGPGTRLLVL.